These 22 T cell receptor beta chains were sequenced from one sample in a study of cytomegalovirus exposure and HLA in healthy donors. Use of 60 Vbeta and 13 Jbeta primers characterized the PCR. Sequenced by immunoSEQ multiplex PCR; TCRdb stores in-frame clones only, minus some. The data contain more than 130,000 clones, 70% to 85% of them singletons. Sequenced input: PBMCs. The receptors here all came from a man between 35 and 55 years old in good health and CMV-seropositive.

The chain uses TRBV5-6 and TRBJ2-1; the match to TRBD2 covers 7 bases. The CDR3 length is 15 residues. V shed 3 bases and J 1 base; nucleotides not matched to a gene: 4. Germline lookup yields CDR1 SGHDT and CDR2 YYEEEE. CDR3 in DNA: TGTGCCAGCAGCTCGACTAGCAAGTCCTACAATGAGCAGTTCTTC. This sequence encodes CASSSTSKSYNEQFF.

The chain combines TRBV29-1 with TRBJ2-1; D possibly corresponds to TRBD1 (6 bases). The V gene's germline CDR1 is SQVTM and CDR2 ANQGSEA. This CDR3 spans 13 amino acids. Trimming removed 4 bases at V and 3 bases at J, with 10 bases between. The CDR3 bases are TGCAGCGTTGGCCGGGACAACTACAATGAGCAGTTCTTC. Translating gives CSVGRDNYNEQFF.

This sequence joins TRBV5-1 and TRBJ1-1; TRBD1 agrees at 11 bases. Trimming at V came to 4 bases and at J to 1 base, leaving 9 bases not matched to a gene. The CDR3 totals 17 residues. The V gene's germline CDR1 is SGHRS and CDR2 YFSETQ. The CDR3: CASSHRWDRGENTEAFF. CDR3 DNA: TGCGCCAGCAGCCACCGGTGGGACAGGGGGGAGAACACTGAAGCTTTCTTT.

To note about this clone: The CDR3 end shows no conserved phenylalanine or tryptophan, and so a read error is likely. The J gene is TRBJ1-4, the V gene TRBV7-4; maybe TRBD1 (6 bases). From germline, CDR1 is SGHVT and CDR2 SQSDAQ. The germline V and J ends were trimmed by 6 bases and 0 bases, with 14 bases remaining between them. The CDR3 has 16 amino acids. The chain's CDR3 is CASRSGGSSTNEKLFS. In nucleotides, the CDR3 is TGTGCCAGCAGGTCGGGGGGCTCATCAACTAATGAAAAACTGTTTTCT.

This sequence joins TRBV4-2 and TRBJ2-7; D gene uncertain. CDR1 and CDR2 from the germline V gene are LGHNA and YNFKEQ. V lost 4 bases and J lost 4, with 20 bases in between. The CDR3 is made up of 16 amino acids. The CDR3 sequence: CASSLTPSEPAYEQYF. CDR3 DNA sequence: TGTGCCAGCAGCCTCACTCCTAGTGAACCGGCATACGAGCAGTACTTC.

The CDR3 DNA follows: TGCAGCGTCCTGGACAGGTTCGGCTCCTACGAGCAGTACTTC. The encoded protein is CSVLDRFGSYEQYF. The rearrangement uses TRBV29-1 and TRBJ2-7, with 7 bases that match TRBD1. The CDR3 consists of 14 residues. The germline CDR1 and CDR2 sequences are SQVTM and ANQGSEA. With V trimmed by 6 bases and J by 0 bases, 8 bases remained unmatched.

V usage is TRBV19 and J usage is TRBJ2-7; 11 nucleotides match TRBD1. Germline V CDR1 and CDR2: LNHDA, SQIVND (reference sequence). This CDR3 has 13 residues. The junction had 3 bases not matched to a gene; V was cut back by 6 bases and J by 5 bases. The DNA for the CDR3 is TGTGCCAGTAGGGACAGGGGGCTCGACGAGCAGTACTTC. Its translation is CASRDRGLDEQYF.

The chain carries TRBV9 and TRBJ2-7, with a possible D match to TRBD2 (5 bases). V was pared by 4 bases and J by 0 bases, with 11 bases between. In germline, CDR1 is SGDLS, CDR2 YYNGEE. This CDR3 has 14 amino acids. CDR3 region: CASSPVGSSYEQYF. DNA for the CDR3: TGTGCCAGCAGCCCGGTAGGGAGCTCCTACGAGCAGTACTTC.

V gene TRBV15 combines with J gene TRBJ1-2; TRBD1 might be the D (6 bases). With 1 base removed from V and 4 bases from J, the gap between germline ends came to 16 bases. The V gene's germline CDR1 is LNHNV and CDR2 YYDKDF (reference sequence). This CDR3 is built from 16 residues. The CDR3 loop reads CATSRGQGKGSYGYTF. The CDR3, as DNA: TGTGCCACCAGCAGAGGGCAGGGGAAGGGAAGCTATGGCTACACCTTC.

The chain uses TRBV7-8 and TRBJ1-5; 7 bases fit TRBD1. This CDR3 comprises 16 residues. Unmatched junction bases numbered 2, after V lost 0 bases and J lost 0 bases. Germline CDR1 and CDR2: SGHVS and FQNEAQ. This CDR3 reads CASSLAAGGSNQPQHF. The CDR3 nucleotides read TGTGCCAGCAGCTTAGCGGCAGGGGGTAGCAATCAGCCCCAGCATTTT. The full variable domain, in which reference TRBV7-8 and TRBJ1-5 provide the parts outside the CDR3, is GAGVSQSPRYKVAKRGQDVALRCDPISGHVSLFWYQQALGQGPEFLTYFQNEAQLDKSGLPSDRFFAERPEGSVSTLKIQRTQQEDSAVYLCASSLAAGGSNQPQHFGDGTRLSIL.

V gene TRBV5-1 combines with J gene TRBJ2-7; D gene ambiguous. V dropped 0 bases and J dropped 4 bases, with 8 bases sitting between them. Germline lookup yields CDR1 SGHRS and CDR2 YFSETQ. The CDR3 sequence is 13 residues long. CDR3 DNA sequence: TGCGCCAGCAGCTTGGAAGCCCATTACGAGCAGTACTTC. As protein: CASSLEAHYEQYF.

This sequence joins TRBV5-1 and TRBJ2-2, with TRBD2 as a possible D gene (6 bases). With 4 bases removed from V and 4 bases from J, the gap between germline ends came to 14 bases. This CDR3 region has 15 residues. Germline V gene lookup returns CDR1 SGHRS and CDR2 YFSETQ. The CDR3 DNA sequence: TGCGCCAGCAGCCTCCGGGACTCTACCACCGGGGAGCTGTTTTTT. It specifies CASSLRDSTTGELFF.

The V and J genes are TRBV12-5 and TRBJ1-1; 12 bases map to TRBD1. The CDR3 extends over 16 amino acids. Germline CDR1 is LGHNT and CDR2 is FRNRAP. The ends lost 3 bases at V and 5 bases at J; junction bases unmatched: 7. The CDR3 bases are TGTGCTAGTGGTTTTCCGGGACAGGGGGCGCTTACTGAAGCTTTCTTT. Its translation is CASGFPGQGALTEAFF.

The genes are TRBV25-1 and TRBJ1-1, with D maybe TRBD1 (5 bases). The length of the CDR3 is 15 residues. Germline values: CDR1 MGHDK, CDR2 SYGVNS. Trimming left V 2 bases short and J 3 bases short, with 13 bases between. The DNA for the CDR3 is TGTGCCAGCAGTGAAGGCGACAGATATCACACTGAAGCTTTCTTT. Translation: CASSEGDRYHTEAFF.

The chain uses TRBV5-5 and TRBJ2-7; D may be TRBD2 (5 bases). CDR1 is SGHKS, CDR2 YYEKEE, per germline (reference sequence). The CDR3 is made up of 13 amino acids. V gave up 0 bases and J gave up 2 bases, with 6 bases separating them. The CDR3 DNA reads as TGTGCCAGCAGCTTGGCGGGAACCTACGAGCAGTACTTC. This translates into CASSLAGTYEQYF.

This chain links TRBV6-1 with TRBJ1-1; 8 nucleotides line up with TRBD1. The V and J ends lost 10 bases and 6 bases, in that order; junction bases with no gene match: 7. Germline V lookup: CDR1 MNHNS, CDR2 SASEGT. The CDR3 sequence is 12 residues long. The CDR3 sequence is CATYRGDAEAFF. The DNA for the CDR3 is TGTGCCACGTACAGGGGGGATGCTGAAGCTTTCTTT.

The chain uses TRBV2 and TRBJ1-2, with a tentative D call TRBD1 (5 bases). CDR3 length: 15 amino acids. V lost 11 bases and J lost 4, with 23 bases in between. The germline gives CDR1 SNHLY, CDR2 FYNNEI. Here the CDR3 DNA reads TGTGCCGTTTTCTTGGGCCAGGGCAGGCTCTATGGCTACACCTTC. Translated: CAVFLGQGRLYGYTF.

This chain links TRBV7-9 with TRBJ2-7; 13 nucleotides agree with TRBD2. V trimming: 5 bases; J trimming: 4 bases; junction bases outside the gene matches: 5. CDR1 and CDR2 (germline): SEHNR, FQNEAQ (reference sequence). The CDR3 is 15 residues long. The CDR3 DNA sequence: TGTGCCAGCAGCCCGGGACTAGCGGGGAGGTACGAGCAGTACTTC. This codes for CASSPGLAGRYEQYF.

The chain joins TRBV19 to TRBJ2-7; 7 nucleotides line up with TRBD2. Germline V gene data show CDR1 as LNHDA and CDR2 as SQIVND (reference sequence). This CDR3 is 14 amino acids long. Germline trimming cut 1 base from V and 4 bases from J; bases unmatched to any gene: 4. CDR3 bases: TGTGCCAGTAGTATAGTGGGACTAAGTTACGAGCAGTACTTC. This codes for CASSIVGLSYEQYF.

The chain carries TRBV15 and TRBJ2-7, with D uncertain. V shed 3 bases and J shed 6 bases, with 9 bases lying between them. CDR3 length: 12 residues. Per germline, CDR1 LNHNV and CDR2 YYDKDF (reference sequence). CDR3 sequence reads: CATSSEPGEQYF. As DNA, the CDR3 is TGTGCCACCAGCAGCGAACCAGGCGAGCAGTACTTC.

This chain links TRBV4-1 with TRBJ2-7; 9 bases line up with TRBD1. Germline-derived CDR1 and CDR2 are MGHRA and YSYEKL. V shed 3 bases, J shed 6 bases, and the junction held 6 bases outside the gene matches. CDR3 length equals 14 residues. CDR3 sequence: CASSQDRGMGEQYF. CDR3 coding DNA: TGCGCCAGCAGCCAGGACAGGGGAATGGGCGAGCAGTACTTC.

The chain uses TRBV23-1 and TRBJ1-5; a possible D gene is TRBD1 (6 bases). TRBV23-1 is designated an ORF whose function remains uncertain. Trimming removed 9 bases from V and 5 bases from J, with 17 bases in between. The CDR3 totals 14 residues. The CDR3 here is CASILDRGHQPQHF. The CDR3, as DNA: TGCGCCAGTATACTGGACAGAGGACATCAGCCCCAGCATTTT.